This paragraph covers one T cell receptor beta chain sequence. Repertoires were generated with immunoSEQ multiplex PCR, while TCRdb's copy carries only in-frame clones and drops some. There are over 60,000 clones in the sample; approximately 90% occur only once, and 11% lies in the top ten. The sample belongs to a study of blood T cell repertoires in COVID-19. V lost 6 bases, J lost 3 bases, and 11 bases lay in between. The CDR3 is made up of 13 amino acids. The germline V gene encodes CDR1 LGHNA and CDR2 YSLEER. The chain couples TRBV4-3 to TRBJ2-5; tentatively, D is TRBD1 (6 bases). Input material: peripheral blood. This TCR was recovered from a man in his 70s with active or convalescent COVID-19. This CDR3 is CASRGPGEETQYF. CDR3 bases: TGCGCCAGCAGAGGGCCAGGGGAAGAGACCCAGTACTTC.